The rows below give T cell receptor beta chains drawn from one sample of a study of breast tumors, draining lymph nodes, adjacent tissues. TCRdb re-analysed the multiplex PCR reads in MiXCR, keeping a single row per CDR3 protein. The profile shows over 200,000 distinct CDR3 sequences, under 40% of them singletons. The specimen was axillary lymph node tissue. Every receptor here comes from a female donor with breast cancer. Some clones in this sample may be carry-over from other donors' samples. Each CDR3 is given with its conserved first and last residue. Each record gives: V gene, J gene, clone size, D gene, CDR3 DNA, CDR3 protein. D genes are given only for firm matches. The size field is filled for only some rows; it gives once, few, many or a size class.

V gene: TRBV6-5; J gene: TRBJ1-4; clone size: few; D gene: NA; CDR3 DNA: TGTGCCAGCACCGGAGTAGCTAATGAAAAACTGTTTTTT; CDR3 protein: CASTGVANEKLFF
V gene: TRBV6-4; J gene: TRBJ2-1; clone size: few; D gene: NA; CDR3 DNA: TGTGCCAGCAGAGAAAACAGGGCGTCTCCCGACAATGAGCAGTTCTTC; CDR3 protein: CASRENRASPDNEQFF
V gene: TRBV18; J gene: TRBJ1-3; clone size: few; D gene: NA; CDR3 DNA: TGTGCCAGCTCACTACCGATCGGGGGGTCTGGAAACACCATATATTTT; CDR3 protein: CASSLPIGGSGNTIYF
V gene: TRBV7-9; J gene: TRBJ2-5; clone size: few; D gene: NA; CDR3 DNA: TGTGCCAGTCAAGAGGGACCCGGGACCCAGTACTTC; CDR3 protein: CASQEGPGTQYF
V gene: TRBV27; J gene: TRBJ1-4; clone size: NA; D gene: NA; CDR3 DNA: TGTGCCAGCAGTTTATTTAGTCCGGACACTGGGGGAGAAAAACTGTTTTTT; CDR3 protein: CASSLFSPDTGGEKLFF
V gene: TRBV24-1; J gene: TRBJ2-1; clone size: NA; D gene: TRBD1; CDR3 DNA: TGTGCCACCAGAGGACAGGGTAGGAATGAGCAGTTCTTC; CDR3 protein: CATRGQGRNEQFF
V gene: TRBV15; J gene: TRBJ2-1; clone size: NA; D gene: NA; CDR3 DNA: TGTGCCACCAGCAGTAGCAGGCTCACCGGGGGTTTCTACAATGAGCAGTTCTTC; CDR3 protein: CATSSSRLTGGFYNEQFF
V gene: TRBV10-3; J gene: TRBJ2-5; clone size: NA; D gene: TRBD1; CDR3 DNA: TGTGCCATCAAGCCGGGACAGGGTTTGGAGACCCAGTACTTC; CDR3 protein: CAIKPGQGLETQYF
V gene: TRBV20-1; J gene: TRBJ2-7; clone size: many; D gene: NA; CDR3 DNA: TGCAGTGCTAGACCAGGGGCCTCCTACGAGCAGTACTTC; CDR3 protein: CSARPGASYEQYF
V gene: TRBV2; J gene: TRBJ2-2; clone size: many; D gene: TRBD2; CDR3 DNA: TGTGCCAGCAGCACCACTAGCGGGGGGAACACCGGGGAGCTGTTTTTT; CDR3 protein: CASSTTSGGNTGELFF
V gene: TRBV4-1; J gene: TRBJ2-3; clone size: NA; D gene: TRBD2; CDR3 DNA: TGCGCCAGCAGCCAATTAGCGGGGGACACAGATACGCAGTATTTT; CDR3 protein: CASSQLAGDTDTQYF
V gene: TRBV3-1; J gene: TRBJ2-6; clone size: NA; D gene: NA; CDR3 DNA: TGTGCCAGCAGCCAAGCTCTAGGGTCTGGGGCCAACGTCCTGACTTTC; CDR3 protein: CASSQALGSGANVLTF
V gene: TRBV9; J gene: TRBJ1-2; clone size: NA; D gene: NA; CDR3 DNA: TGTGCCAGCAGCGCGCAGACAGACGCTAACTACGGCTACGCCTTC; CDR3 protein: CASSAQTDANYGYAF
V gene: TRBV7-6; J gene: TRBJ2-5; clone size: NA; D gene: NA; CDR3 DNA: TGTGCCAGCACCACGGGTCCCGGTCAGGCGACCCAGTACTTC; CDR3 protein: CASTTGPGQATQYF
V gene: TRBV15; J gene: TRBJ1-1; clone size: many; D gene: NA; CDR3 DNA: TGTGCCACCAGCAGAGACTGGGACCAGGAAGCTTTCTTT; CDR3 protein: CATSRDWDQEAFF
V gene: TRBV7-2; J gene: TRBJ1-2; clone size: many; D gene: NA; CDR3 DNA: TGTGCCAGCAGCCCTCCCTCCTCCCCGTATGGCTACACCTTC; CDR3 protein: CASSPPSSPYGYTF
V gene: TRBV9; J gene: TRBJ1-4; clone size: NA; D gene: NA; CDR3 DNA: TGTGCCAGCAGCTCCCGAGGGGTCATCGATGAGCAGGGGTCGGGTGAAAAACTGTTTTTT; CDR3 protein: CASSSRGVIDEQGSGEKLFF
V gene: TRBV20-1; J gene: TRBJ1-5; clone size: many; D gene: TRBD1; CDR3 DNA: TGCAGTGCCTTGGCAACAGGGGAGGTATTTTATAGCAATCAGCCCCAGCATTTT; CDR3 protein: CSALATGEVFYSNQPQHF
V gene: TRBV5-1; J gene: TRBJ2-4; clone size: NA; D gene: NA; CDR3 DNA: TGCGCCAGCAGGCCCGGGACGGACAGCATTCAGTACTTC; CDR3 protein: CASRPGTDSIQYF
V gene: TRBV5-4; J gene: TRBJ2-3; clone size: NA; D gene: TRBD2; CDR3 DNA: TGTGCCAGCAATCTGCGGACTACCGGGGGGGGTGAGCAGTATTTT; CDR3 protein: CASNLRTTGGGEQYF
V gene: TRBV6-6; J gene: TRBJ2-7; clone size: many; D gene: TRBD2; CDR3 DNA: TGTGCCAGCAGTTCAACTAGCGGGGGGTCCTACGAGCAGTACTTC; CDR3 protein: CASSSTSGGSYEQYF
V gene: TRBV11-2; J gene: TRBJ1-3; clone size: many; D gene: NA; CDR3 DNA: TGTGCCAGCAGCTTAGCAGCGGCGAGTGGAAACACCATATATTTT; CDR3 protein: CASSLAAASGNTIYF
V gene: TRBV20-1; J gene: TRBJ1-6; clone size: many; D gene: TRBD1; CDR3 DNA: TGCAGTGCTATACGACAGGGCAATTCACCCCTCCACTTT; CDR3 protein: CSAIRQGNSPLHF
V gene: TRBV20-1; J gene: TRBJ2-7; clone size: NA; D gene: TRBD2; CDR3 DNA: TGCAGTGCCCCCCGACTAGCAACCGAGCAGTACTTC; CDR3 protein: CSAPRLATEQYF
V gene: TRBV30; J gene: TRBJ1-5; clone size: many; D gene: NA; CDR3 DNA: TGTGCCTGGAATAGACAGGGCAATCAGCCCCAGCATTTT; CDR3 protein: CAWNRQGNQPQHF
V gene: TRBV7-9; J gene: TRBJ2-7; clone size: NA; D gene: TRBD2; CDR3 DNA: TGCGCCAGCAGCTTTTCTAGCGGGGCCCACGAGCAGTACTTC; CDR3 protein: CASSFSSGAHEQYF
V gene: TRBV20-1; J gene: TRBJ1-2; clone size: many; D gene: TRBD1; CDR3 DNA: TGCAGTGCTCCCAATACAGGGGTCGGTTACTATGGCTACACCTTC; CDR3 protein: CSAPNTGVGYYGYTF
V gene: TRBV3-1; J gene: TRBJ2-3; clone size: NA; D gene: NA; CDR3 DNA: TGTGCCAGCAACCAGGGGGGACGCACAGATACGCAGTATTTT; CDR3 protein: CASNQGGRTDTQYF
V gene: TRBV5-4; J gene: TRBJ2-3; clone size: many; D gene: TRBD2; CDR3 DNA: TGTGCCAGCAGCGGAGGGACTAGCTTCACAGATACGCAGTATTTT; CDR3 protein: CASSGGTSFTDTQYF
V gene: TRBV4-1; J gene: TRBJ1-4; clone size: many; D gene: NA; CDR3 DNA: TGCGCCAGCAGCCAAGACCGGGACGGAAATGAAAAACTGTTTTTT; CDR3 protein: CASSQDRDGNEKLFF
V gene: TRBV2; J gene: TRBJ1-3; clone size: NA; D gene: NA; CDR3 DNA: TGTGCCAGCAGTGTTAACAGCGGATACTCTGGAAACACCATATATTTT; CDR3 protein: CASSVNSGYSGNTIYF
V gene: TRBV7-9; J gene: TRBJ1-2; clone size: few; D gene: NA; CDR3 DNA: TGTGCCAGCAGTACCCGCCACGAGGGGAAGTATGGCTACACCTTC; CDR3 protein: CASSTRHEGKYGYTF
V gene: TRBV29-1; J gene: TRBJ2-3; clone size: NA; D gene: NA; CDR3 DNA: TGCAGCGTTGAAGACGCAGATACGCAGTATTTT; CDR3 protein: CSVEDADTQYF
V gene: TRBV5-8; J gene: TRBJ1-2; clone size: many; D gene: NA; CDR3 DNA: TGTGCCAGCAGCTTGCAGGGGACCTACTATGGCTACACCTTC; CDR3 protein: CASSLQGTYYGYTF
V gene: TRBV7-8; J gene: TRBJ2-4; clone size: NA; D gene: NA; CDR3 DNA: TGTGCCAGCAGCCCGAGGGAAAACATTCAGTACTTC; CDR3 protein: CASSPRENIQYF
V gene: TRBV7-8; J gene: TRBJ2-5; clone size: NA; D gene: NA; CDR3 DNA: TGTGCCAGCAGCTTAGGGTCCGGGAGAGAGACCCAGTACTTC; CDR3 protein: CASSLGSGRETQYF
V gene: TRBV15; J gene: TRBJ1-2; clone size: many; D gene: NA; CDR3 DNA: TGTGCCACCAGCAGAGCGTTTGAGTTGGGCTACACCTTC; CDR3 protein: CATSRAFELGYTF
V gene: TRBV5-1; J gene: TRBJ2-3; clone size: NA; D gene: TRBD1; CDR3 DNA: TGCGCCAGCAGTTCGCAACCCGGGACAGACACAGATACGCAGTATTTT; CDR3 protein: CASSSQPGTDTDTQYF
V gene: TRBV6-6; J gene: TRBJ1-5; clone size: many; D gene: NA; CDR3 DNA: TGTGCCAGCAGTTTAATGGGGACTAATCAGCCCCAGCATTTT; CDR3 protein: CASSLMGTNQPQHF
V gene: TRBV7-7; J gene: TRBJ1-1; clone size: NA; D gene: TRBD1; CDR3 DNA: TGTGCTAGCAGCACCGGGACAGGGAAGAACACTGAAGCTTTCTTT; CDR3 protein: CASSTGTGKNTEAFF
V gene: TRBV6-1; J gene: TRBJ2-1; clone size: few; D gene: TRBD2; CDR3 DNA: TGTGCCAGCAACCGGGGGGGTCACAATGAGCAGTTCTTC; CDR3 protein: CASNRGGHNEQFF
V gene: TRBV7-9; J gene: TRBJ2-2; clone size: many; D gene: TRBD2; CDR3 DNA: TGTGCCAGCAGCTCCTCCCGAATGGGGGGAGGGATGGTCACCGGGGAGCTGTTTTTT; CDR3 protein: CASSSSRMGGGMVTGELFF
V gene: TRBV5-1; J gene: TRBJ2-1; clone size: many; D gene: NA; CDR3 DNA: TGCGCCAGCAGCGGGCAGGGTGACAATGAGCAGTTCTTC; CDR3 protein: CASSGQGDNEQFF
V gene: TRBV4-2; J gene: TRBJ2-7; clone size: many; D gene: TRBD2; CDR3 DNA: TGTGCCAGCAGCCAAGCGCGGGAGATCAACGAGCAGTACTTC; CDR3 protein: CASSQAREINEQYF
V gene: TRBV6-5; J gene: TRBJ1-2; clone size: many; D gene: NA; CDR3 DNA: TGTGCCAGCAGTTACGACCCCGGGACTACCCATGGCTACACCTTC; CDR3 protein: CASSYDPGTTHGYTF
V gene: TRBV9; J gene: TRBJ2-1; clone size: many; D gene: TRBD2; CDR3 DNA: TGTGCCAGCAGCCCACACGGCGGGGGTAACTACAATGAGCAGTTCTTC; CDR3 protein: CASSPHGGGNYNEQFF
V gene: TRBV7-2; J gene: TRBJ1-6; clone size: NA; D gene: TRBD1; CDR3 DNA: TGTGCCAGCAGCTTATCCTGGGACAGGGCAATCAATTCACCCCTCCACTTT; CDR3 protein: CASSLSWDRAINSPLHF
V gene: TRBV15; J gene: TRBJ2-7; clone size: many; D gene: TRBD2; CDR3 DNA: TGTGCCACCAGCAGCGGCCGCGGGACTAGCGGGGCTTACGAGCAGTACTTC; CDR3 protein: CATSSGRGTSGAYEQYF